A single sample is the source of the 12 T cell receptor beta chains below, sequenced in a study of cytomegalovirus exposure and HLA in healthy donors. The table came from immunoSEQ multiplex PCR; TCRdb's copy has only in-frame clones and leaves some out. There are approximately 300,000 clones in the sample; 70% to 90% occur only once, and around 0.8% lies in the top ten. Sequencing was performed on PBMCs. Receptors were obtained from a woman between 18 and 30 years old in good health and CMV-seronegative.

This chain links TRBV7-2 with TRBJ2-7; D is undetermined. V lost 3 bases and J lost 7, with 16 bases in between. This CDR3 spans 14 amino acids. Germline V gene sequence: CDR1 SGHTA, CDR2 FQGNSA. In DNA form, the CDR3 reads TGTGCCAGCAGCTTCTCGACTGGCTACGAGGAGCAGTACTTC. This translates into CASSFSTGYEEQYF.

CDR3 in amino acids: CASRRLAGAGDEQFF. The CDR3 DNA reads TGTGCCAGCAGGAGACTAGCGGGGGCTGGGGATGAGCAGTTCTTC. The V and J genes are TRBV2 and TRBJ2-1; TRBD2 matches at 12 bases. In germline, CDR1 is SNHLY, CDR2 FYNNEI. This CDR3 has 15 amino acids. The J segment lost 8 bases and the V segment lost 6 bases, leaving 8 bases of the junction unmatched.

The V gene is TRBV5-1, the J gene TRBJ2-3, with 9 positions matching TRBD1. V dropped 4 bases and J dropped 3; count of bases not matched to a gene: 9. This CDR3 is built from 16 residues. The germline V gene has CDR1 SGHRS and CDR2 YFSETQ. The CDR3 DNA reads as TGCGCCAGCAGCCTGGCGGGACAGGGAAGTACAGATACGCAGTATTTT. This gives the protein CASSLAGQGSTDTQYF.

This clone was detected a few times. This chain joins TRBV6-5 and TRBJ1-5, with 10 bases aligning to TRBD1. Losses at the gene ends were 8 bases for V and 7 bases for J; bases not matched to a gene: 8. This CDR3 region has 14 residues. From germline, CDR1 is MNHEY and CDR2 SVGAGI. The CDR3 is CASRETGGRQPQHF. In DNA form, the CDR3 reads TGTGCCAGCCGGGAGACAGGGGGCCGACAGCCCCAGCATTTT.

The V call is TRBV4-2, the J call TRBJ2-3; weak D call: TRBD2 (6 bases). Germline CDR1 LGHNA, CDR2 YNFKEQ. V was trimmed by 5 bases and J by 2 bases, leaving 17 bases between them. The CDR3 length is 16 residues. In DNA form, the CDR3 reads TGTGCCAGCAGCTCTTCTGCGGGGATCTCCACAGATACGCAGTATTTT. Protein product: CASSSSAGISTDTQYF.

V usage is TRBV11-1 and J usage is TRBJ2-7; TRBD1 agrees at 10 bases. The V and J ends lost 3 bases and 7 bases, in that order; junction bases with no gene match: 6. Per the germline V gene, CDR1 is SGHAT and CDR2 is FQDESV (reference sequence). The CDR3 extends over 14 amino acids. CDR3 protein: CASSFGTGDGEQYF. CDR3 nucleotides: TGTGCCAGCAGCTTCGGGACAGGGGACGGAGAGCAGTACTTC.

This chain joins TRBV7-6 and TRBJ2-1; D unclear. The CDR3 loop spans 13 amino acids. Per the germline V gene, CDR1 is SGHVS and CDR2 is FNYEAQ. Trimming removed 1 base from V and 6 bases from J, with 7 bases in between. CDR3 sequence: CASSLDSGNEQFF. The CDR3 DNA is TGTGCCAGCAGCTTAGATTCGGGCAATGAGCAGTTCTTC.

The sample holds one count of this clone. The J gene is TRBJ2-1, the V gene TRBV6-1; tentatively, D is TRBD2 (5 bases). The CDR3 has 13 residues. Between the trimmed V and J ends, which lost 1 base and 7 bases, there was a span of 8 bases. Germline assignment: CDR1 MNHNS and CDR2 SASEGT. The CDR3 here is CASSEGWRNEQFF. In DNA, the CDR3 is TGTGCCAGCAGTGAAGGTTGGAGGAATGAGCAGTTCTTC.

The chain has TRBV30 and TRBJ1-2; TRBD1 is a possible D gene (6 bases). Deletions cut 0 bases from V and 8 bases from J, with 19 bases between. From germline, CDR1 is GTSNPN and CDR2 SVGIG (reference sequence). This CDR3 is 15 amino acids long. This CDR3 reads CAWSVRGFPSGGYTF. CDR3 coding DNA: TGTGCCTGGAGTGTAAGGGGGTTTCCCTCAGGGGGCTACACCTTC.

This chain connects TRBV6-5 to TRBJ2-1; 7 bases agree with TRBD2. Trimming cost V 8 bases and J 6 bases; bases outside gene matches: 10. Germline loops: CDR1 MNHEY, CDR2 SVGAGI. The CDR3 runs 14 residues. The CDR3 sequence: CASQRGEGSNEQFF. DNA of the CDR3: TGTGCCAGCCAACGGGGGGAGGGCAGCAATGAGCAGTTCTTC.

This clone came up once. V and J are TRBV7-3 and TRBJ2-7; D possibly corresponds to TRBD2 (5 bases). With 5 bases removed from V and 7 bases from J, the gap between germline ends came to 12 bases. CDR3 length equals 12 residues. Germline V lookup: CDR1 SGHTA, CDR2 FQGTGA. CDR3 amino acids: CASSHYGGEQYF. The CDR3 DNA is TGTGCCAGCAGCCACTACGGCGGGGAGCAGTACTTC.

This chain connects TRBV6-1 to TRBJ2-7; weak D call: TRBD1 (7 bases). Between the trimmed V and J ends, which lost 6 bases and 3 bases, there was a span of 15 bases. Germline V gives CDR1 MNHNS, CDR2 SASEGT. This CDR3 is built from 14 residues. The CDR3 region is CASSWGDRDYEQYF. The CDR3 coding sequence is TGTGCCAGCAGCTGGGGGGACAGAGACTACGAGCAGTACTTC.